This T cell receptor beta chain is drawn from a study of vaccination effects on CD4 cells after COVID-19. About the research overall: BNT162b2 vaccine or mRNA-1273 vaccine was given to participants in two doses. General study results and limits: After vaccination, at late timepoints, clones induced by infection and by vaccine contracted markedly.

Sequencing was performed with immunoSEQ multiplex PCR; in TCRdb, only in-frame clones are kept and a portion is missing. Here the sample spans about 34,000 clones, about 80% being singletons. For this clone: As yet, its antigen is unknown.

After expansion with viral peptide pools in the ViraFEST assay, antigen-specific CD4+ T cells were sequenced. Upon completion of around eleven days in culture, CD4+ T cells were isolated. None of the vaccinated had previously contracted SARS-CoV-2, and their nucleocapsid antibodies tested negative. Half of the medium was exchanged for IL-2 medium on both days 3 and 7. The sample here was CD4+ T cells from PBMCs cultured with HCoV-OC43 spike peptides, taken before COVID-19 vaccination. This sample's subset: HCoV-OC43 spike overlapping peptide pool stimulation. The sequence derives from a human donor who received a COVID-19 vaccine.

In DNA, the CDR3 is TGTGCCAGTAGAGGGGCGGGCCGAGGTGAAAAACTGTTTTTT. Residues: CASRGAGRGEKLFF. V and J are TRBV19 and TRBJ1-4; D may be TRBD1 (5 bases). Germline V lookup: CDR1 LNHDA, CDR2 SQIVND (reference sequence). There are 14 residues in the CDR3. Trimming shortened V by 6 bases and J by 7 bases, and 15 bases separated the two germline ends. The full variable domain, with the rest looked up from reference TRBV19 and TRBJ1-4, is DGGITQSPKYLFRKEGQNVTLSCEQNLNHDAMYWYRQDPGQGLRLIYYSQIVNDFQKGDIAEGYSVSREKKESFPLTVTSAQKNPTAFYLCASRGAGRGEKLFFGSGTQLSVL.